These T cell receptor beta chains were read from a single sample in a study of shared clonotypes between healthy human individuals. The data were produced by immunoSEQ multiplex PCR, yet TCRdb's version contains in-frame clones alone and is incomplete. The table includes 450,000 or so clones, roughly three quarters detected once. The sequencing sample was made of PBMCs. The receptors were sampled from a woman aged 40 to 55 in good health. Some clones in this sample may be carry-over from other donors' samples. Each CDR3 is given with its conserved first and last residue. D genes are given only for firm matches. Size is stated for part of the rows, as once, few or many counts, or as a class when the clone is expanded.

J | D | size | V | DNA | CDR3
TRBJ1-2 | . | few | TRBV4-2 | TGTGCCAGCAGCCAAGATAGGGCAGCCTATGGCTACACCTTC | CASSQDRAAYGYTF
TRBJ2-1 | TRBD2 | . | TRBV30 | TGTGCCTGGAGTTCCGGGGGGACTTACAATGAGCAGTTCTTC | CAWSSGGTYNEQFF
TRBJ2-1 | TRBD1 | once | TRBV28 | TGTGCCAGCGGGACAGAAGGGACCTCCTACAATGAGCAGTTCTTC | CASGTEGTSYNEQFF
TRBJ2-2 | TRBD2 | . | TRBV5-1 | TGCGCCAGCGGCGGGACAAAGGGACTAGCTATCGGGGAGCTGTTTTTT | CASGGTKGLAIGELFF
TRBJ2-7 | . | . | TRBV4-1 | TGCGCCAGCAGCCAAGGACGACAGGTAAACCACGAGCAGTACTTC | CASSQGRQVNHEQYF
TRBJ2-2 | . | . | TRBV30 | TGTGCCTGGAGTGTAACTCGGAACACCGGGGAGCTGTTTTTT | CAWSVTRNTGELFF
TRBJ1-6 | TRBD1 | . | TRBV28 | TGTGCCAGCAGTTACTCAGGGGGACTCCACTTT | CASSYSGGLHF
TRBJ2-5 | . | once | TRBV10-2 | TGCGCCAGCAGTAGTAGCTGGGAGACCCAGTACTTC | CASSSSWETQYF
TRBJ2-7 | TRBD1 | . | TRBV6-6 | TGTGCCAGCAGCCCGGGACAGCGCTCATCCTACGAGCAGTACTTC | CASSPGQRSSYEQYF
TRBJ1-5 | . | . | TRBV30 | TGTGCCTGGACCAGGGGAAGCAATCAGCCCCAGCATTTT | CAWTRGSNQPQHF
TRBJ2-7 | . | . | TRBV4-2 | TGTGCCAGCACCTCAGCACTAGGGGCATCCTACGAGCAGTACTTC | CASTSALGASYEQYF
TRBJ2-2 | . | . | TRBV5-4 | TGTGCCACCGCGTATGCAGGGAGGAAGACCGGGGAGCTGTTTTTT | CATAYAGRKTGELFF
TRBJ2-1 | . | . | TRBV9 | TGTGCCAGCAGCGTAGGCGGAGGTTATATCTACAATGAGCAGTTCTTC | CASSVGGGYIYNEQFF
TRBJ2-5 | TRBD2 | . | TRBV5-1 | TGCGCCAGCAGCTTGGAGGGACCTAGCGGCGGAGAGACCCAGTACTTC | CASSLEGPSGGETQYF
TRBJ2-5 | . | . | TRBV6-5 | TGTGCCAGCAGTCCTACTGGGGAGACCCAGTACTTC | CASSPTGETQYF
TRBJ2-2 | . | . | TRBV7-6 | TGTGCCAGCAGCCCGCGCAGGGTTGAAGGAAACACCGGGGAGCTGTTTTTT | CASSPRRVEGNTGELFF
TRBJ2-7 | TRBD1 | few | TRBV10-3 | TGTGCCACTAAGACAGGGACCTACGAGCAGTACTTC | CATKTGTYEQYF
TRBJ1-2 | TRBD1 | . | TRBV18 | TGTGCCAGCTCAACTACAGGACAGGGACCTAACTATGGCTACACCTTC | CASSTTGQGPNYGYTF
TRBJ2-3 | . | . | TRBV30 | TGTGCCTGGAGTTTTGGGCAGTCGGGCACAGATACGCAGTATTTT | CAWSFGQSGTDTQYF
TRBJ1-2 | . | . | TRBV28 | TGTGCCAGCAGTACCGGGACACACTATGGCTACACCTTC | CASSTGTHYGYTF
TRBJ1-2 | . | . | TRBV19 | TGTGCCAGTAGTATTTCGGGAAAGGGGGGATATGGCTACACCTTC | CASSISGKGGYGYTF
TRBJ2-3 | TRBD2 | . | TRBV23-1 | TGCGCCAGCAGTCATCCGGGGGAGGGAGACACAGATACGCAGTATTTT | CASSHPGEGDTDTQYF
TRBJ2-7 | . | . | TRBV5-4 | TGTGCCAGCAGCTTGGTAGGGAACGAGCAGTACTTC | CASSLVGNEQYF
TRBJ1-6 | . | . | TRBV30 | TGTGCCTGGAGTGACGGATCCCCCGGGTGGGGCTCACCCCTCCACTTT | CAWSDGSPGWGSPLHF
TRBJ2-7 | . | . | TRBV7-9 | TGTGCCAGCAGCTTAGAGGCCTACGAGCAGTACTTC | CASSLEAYEQYF
TRBJ2-1 | TRBD2 | . | TRBV15 | TGTGCCACCAGCAGAGCCCGGACTAGCGGGAGTTTGAATGAGCAGTTCTTC | CATSRARTSGSLNEQFF
TRBJ2-7 | . | many | TRBV6-6 | TGTGCCAGCAGCCTTGTGGGGGGCTACGAGCAGTACTTC | CASSLVGGYEQYF
TRBJ2-7 | . | . | TRBV30 | TGTGCCTGGGATACCGGGACCGCCGAGACTAGGCAGTACTTC | CAWDTGTAETRQYF
TRBJ2-2 | TRBD2 | . | TRBV10-3 | TGTGCCATCGGTGACCTCTTAGCGGGAGAGGAGCTGTTTTTT | CAIGDLLAGEELFF
TRBJ2-7 | . | . | TRBV13 | TGTGCCAGCAGCCCTCCCGGTCGGGGCTACTACGAGCAGTACTTC | CASSPPGRGYYEQYF
TRBJ2-1 | . | . | TRBV20-1 | TGCAGTGCTAGTGGAGGCTATGAGCAGTTCTTC | CSASGGYEQFF
TRBJ1-1 | . | . | TRBV7-9 | TGTGCCAGCAGCTTAGATTCGCAGGGAGCGACTGAAGCTTTCTTT | CASSLDSQGATEAFF
TRBJ2-6 | . | . | TRBV4-2 | TGTGCCAGCAGCCAAGGTCCCCCCGGTAGCTCTGGGGCCAACGTCCTGACTTTC | CASSQGPPGSSGANVLTF
TRBJ1-4 | . | . | TRBV2 | TGTGCCAGCAGTGAACGAGGTGAAAAACTGTTTTTT | CASSERGEKLFF
TRBJ2-7 | . | many | TRBV18 | TGTGCCAGCTCACCCTTCTCCTACGAGCAGTACTTC | CASSPFSYEQYF
TRBJ1-2 | . | few | TRBV19 | TGTGCCAGTAGTAGGCAGGGCCAGGGCGGCTACACCTTC | CASSRQGQGGYTF
TRBJ2-1 | . | . | TRBV30 | TGTGCCTGGAGTACCCCATACAATGAGCAGTTCTTC | CAWSTPYNEQFF
TRBJ1-3 | . | . | TRBV28 | TGTGCCAGCAGTTTATCGGTACTGTTAGGAAACACCATATATTTT | CASSLSVLLGNTIYF
TRBJ2-7 | TRBD2 | . | TRBV30 | TGTGCCTGGAGTGCCGCTGCAGGGTGGGGACTAGCGGGGATAACCTACGAGCAGTACTTC | CAWSAAAGWGLAGITYEQYF
TRBJ1-3 | . | . | TRBV28 | TGTGCCAGCAGTCCGCCCGGACCCCCCTCTGGAAACACCATATATTTT | CASSPPGPPSGNTIYF
TRBJ2-7 | TRBD2 | few | TRBV4-3 | TGCGCCAGCAGCCAAGACGGTAGCGGGAGTGATCAGCAGTACTTC | CASSQDGSGSDQQYF
TRBJ2-1 | TRBD2 | . | TRBV30 | TGTGCCTGGAGTCCCGGGACTAGCGATGAGCAGTTCTTC | CAWSPGTSDEQFF
TRBJ1-2 | . | once | TRBV6-6 | TGTGCCAGCAGTTACGGATCAGGACTCTGGGGCTACACCTTC | CASSYGSGLWGYTF
TRBJ2-7 | TRBD1 | . | TRBV5-4 | TGTGCCAGCAGCTTACAGGGGGCCCGCTACGAGCAGTACTTC | CASSLQGARYEQYF
TRBJ1-5 | TRBD1 | . | TRBV14 | TGTGCCAGCAGCAGAGGACAGGGAGGAGGTCAGCCCCAGCATTTT | CASSRGQGGGQPQHF
TRBJ2-7 | . | many | TRBV4-1 | TGCGCCAGCAGCCCTCAGATTGGGTCGGAGGAGCAGTACTTC | CASSPQIGSEEQYF
TRBJ2-1 | . | once | TRBV6-4 | TGTGCCAGCAGTGAAGGAGCGGGCCCCTACAATGAGCAGTTCTTC | CASSEGAGPYNEQFF
TRBJ1-2 | . | once | TRBV30 | TGTGCCTGGAGGACACCAGGGTATGGCTACACCTTC | CAWRTPGYGYTF